A selection of T cell receptor beta chains follows, all from one sample in a study of control samples from healthy donors and cancer patients. Libraries were prepared by immunoSEQ multiplex PCR; TCRdb keeps only in-frame clonotypes and omits some of them. The data contain around 230,000 clones, over 90% of them singletons. The sample consisted of blood. The origin of the receptors is a man aged 50 or older in good health. The CDR3 runs from the conserved cysteine through the conserved F or W. A D gene is named only where the DNA matches it firmly. Size values are once, few and many counts, or a class for expanded clones, and some rows have none.

clone_size,v_call,j_call,d_call,cdr3_aa,cdr3_nt
.,TRBV5-6,TRBJ2-1,.,CASSLRDNEQFF,TGTGCCAGCAGCTTGAGGGACAATGAGCAGTTCTTC
.,TRBV30,TRBJ2-5,.,CAWSIRGGRETQYF,TGTGCCTGGAGTATTCGCGGGGGCCGGGAGACCCAGTACTTC
.,TRBV11-2,TRBJ1-5,.,CASSASRGAGYSNQPQHF,TGTGCCAGCAGCGCCTCCCGAGGGGCAGGCTATAGCAATCAGCCCCAGCATTTT
once,TRBV4-1,TRBJ1-2,.,CASSQEKGHNYGYTF,TGCGCCAGCAGCCAAGAAAAGGGCCACAACTATGGCTACACCTTC
once,TRBV6-6,TRBJ2-7,TRBD1,CASAGTGTISYEQYF,TGTGCCAGCGCCGGGACAGGGACCATCTCCTACGAGCAGTACTTC
.,TRBV25-1,TRBJ1-4,TRBD1,CASSESGTGNEKLFF,TGTGCCAGCAGTGAGTCGGGGACAGGGAATGAAAAACTGTTTTTT
.,TRBV5-4,TRBJ2-1,TRBD1,CASSGTSQGRLNEQFF,TGTGCCAGCAGCGGGACCTCACAGGGGCGGTTGAATGAGCAGTTCTTC
.,TRBV18,TRBJ2-3,.,CASSLRADTQYF,TGTGCCAGCTCACTCCGAGCAGATACGCAGTATTTT
.,TRBV6-2/TRBV6-3,TRBJ1-2,TRBD1,CASSPQSTGQGTGGYTF,TGTGCCAGCAGCCCTCAGTCGACAGGACAGGGAACGGGTGGCTACACCTTC
.,TRBV7-2,TRBJ1-1,.,CASSLVSGNTEAFF,TGTGCCAGCAGCTTAGTATCCGGGAACACTGAAGCTTTCTTT
.,TRBV5-4,TRBJ2-3,.,CASSVMGGRTDTQYF,TGTGCCAGCAGCGTTATGGGGGGCCGCACAGATACGCAGTATTTT
.,TRBV5-4,TRBJ2-5,TRBD2,CASSLAGLVTQYF,TGTGCCAGCAGCTTAGCGGGGCTGGTGACCCAGTACTTC
once,TRBV28,TRBJ2-7,.,CASSLSRQGYYEQYF,TGTGCCAGCAGTTTATCGCGCCAGGGATACTACGAGCAGTACTTC
.,TRBV3-1/TRBV3-2,TRBJ2-5,TRBD1,CASSQVTGVETQYF,TGTGCCAGCAGCCAAGTTACAGGGGTAGAGACCCAGTACTTC
.,TRBV6-6,TRBJ2-1,.,CASSTDRFNEQFF,TGTGCCAGCAGTACGGACAGATTCAATGAGCAGTTCTTC
.,TRBV6-2/TRBV6-3,TRBJ1-5,.,CASSRGSNQPQHF,TGTGCCAGCAGCCGAGGGAGCAATCAGCCCCAGCATTTT
.,TRBV28,TRBJ1-2,TRBD1,CASSTHGTGGSGGGYTF,TGTGCCAGCAGTACCCACGGGACAGGGGGGTCAGGAGGCGGCTACACCTTC
.,TRBV2,TRBJ2-6,.,CASKNGDNVLTF,TGTGCCAGCAAAAATGGTGACAACGTCCTGACTTTC
.,TRBV18,TRBJ1-5,.,CASSPLGPNQPQHF,TGTGCCAGCTCACCACTAGGGCCCAATCAGCCCCAGCATTTT
.,TRBV30,TRBJ1-1,.,CAWSVNRDTEAFF,TGTGCCTGGAGCGTAAACAGGGATACTGAAGCTTTCTTT
.,TRBV7-9,TRBJ2-5,TRBD1,CASIPGQGETQYF,TGTGCCAGCATCCCGGGACAGGGGGAGACCCAGTACTTC
.,TRBV19,TRBJ2-1,TRBD2,CASMSGGSSYNEQFF,TGTGCCAGTATGAGCGGGGGGAGCTCCTACAATGAGCAGTTCTTC
.,TRBV4-2,TRBJ1-3,.,CASSQDRRVGNTIYF,TGTGCCAGCAGCCAAGATAGGAGGGTAGGCAACACCATATATTTT
once,TRBV3-1/TRBV3-2,TRBJ1-2,.,CASSQEGAEGYTF,TGTGCCAGCAGCCAAGAGGGGGCAGAAGGCTACACCTTC
.,TRBV18,TRBJ1-5,TRBD1,CASSQTGQGSQPQHF,TGTGCCAGCTCACAGACGGGACAGGGAAGTCAGCCCCAGCATTTT
.,TRBV6-5,TRBJ1-5,.,CASRPVGFGNQPQHF,TGTGCCAGCAGACCTGTGGGGTTTGGGAATCAGCCCCAGCATTTT
.,TRBV3-1/TRBV3-2,TRBJ2-2,.,CASSQGGRTGELFF,TGTGCCAGCAGCCAAGGAGGGCGCACCGGGGAGCTGTTTTTT
.,TRBV5-1,TRBJ1-1,.,CASSLALNTEAFF,TGCGCCAGCAGCTTGGCATTAAACACTGAAGCTTTCTTT
.,TRBV28,TRBJ1-3,.,CASSGILSGNTIYF,TGTGCCAGCAGCGGGATCCTCTCTGGAAACACCATATATTTT
.,TRBV18,TRBJ1-1,.,CASPRGQDNMNTEAFF,TGTGCCAGCCCGCGGGGTCAGGACAACATGAACACTGAAGCTTTCTTT
.,TRBV6-5,TRBJ2-3,.,CASSYNGKGSPDTQYF,TGTGCCAGCAGTTACAATGGGAAAGGGAGTCCAGATACGCAGTATTTT
.,TRBV7-3,TRBJ1-2,.,CASSFRVIYGYTF,TGTGCCAGCAGCTTTCGAGTTATCTATGGCTACACCTTC
.,TRBV7-2,TRBJ2-4,TRBD2,CASSPRLAGVGAKNIQYF,TGTGCCAGCAGCCCCCGACTAGCGGGGGTTGGAGCCAAAAACATTCAGTACTTC
.,TRBV2,TRBJ1-1,.,CASSAQGYNTEAFF,TGTGCCAGCAGTGCCCAGGGATATAACACTGAAGCTTTCTTT
.,TRBV5-4,TRBJ1-6,TRBD1,CASSLDRGNSPLHF,TGTGCCAGCAGCTTGGACAGGGGGAATTCACCCCTCCACTTT
.,TRBV7-7,TRBJ2-7,.,CASKEGRGRYEQYF,TGTGCTAGCAAGGAGGGCAGGGGAAGGTACGAGCAGTACTTC
.,TRBV7-2,TRBJ2-7,.,CASSPRTTNEQYF,TGTGCCAGCAGCCCACGGACCACCAACGAGCAGTACTTC
.,TRBV30,TRBJ1-3,.,CAWSVSRTFSGNTIYF,TGTGCCTGGAGTGTAAGTCGAACCTTTTCTGGAAACACCATATATTTT
once,TRBV3-1/TRBV3-2,TRBJ1-5,.,CASSQGGPQHF,TGTGCCAGCAGCCAAGGGGGGCCCCAGCATTTT
.,TRBV14,TRBJ2-7,TRBD2,CASSHRTSGVRSYEQYF,TGTGCCAGCAGCCACCGGACTAGCGGGGTTCGGTCCTACGAGCAGTACTTC
.,TRBV24-1,TRBJ2-2,TRBD1,CATSEARGPTGELFF,TGTGCCACCAGTGAAGCCAGGGGGCCCACCGGGGAGCTGTTTTTT
.,TRBV2,TRBJ1-2,.,CASSETQGSKGYTF,TGTGCCAGCAGCGAGACCCAGGGTTCAAAAGGCTACACCTTC
.,TRBV4-3,TRBJ1-1,.,CASSQEREGQAFF,TGCGCCAGCAGCCAAGAACGAGAGGGGCAGGCTTTCTTT
.,TRBV5-1,TRBJ1-1,.,CASGGQPNTEAFF,TGCGCCAGCGGCGGACAGCCGAACACTGAAGCTTTCTTT
.,TRBV28,TRBJ2-1,TRBD2,CASTSGGRDEQFF,TGTGCCAGCACTAGCGGGGGAAGGGATGAGCAGTTCTTC
.,TRBV25-1,TRBJ2-5,.,CASSSSGRETQYF,TGTGCCAGCAGTAGTTCGGGAAGAGAGACCCAGTACTTC
.,TRBV15,TRBJ1-2,.,CATSRYPPRGKVYGYTF,TGTGCCACCAGCAGATACCCACCCAGGGGAAAGGTCTATGGCTACACCTTC
.,TRBV5-8,TRBJ2-3,TRBD1,CASSRDSRTDTQYF,TGTGCCAGCAGCCGGGACAGTCGCACAGATACGCAGTATTTT
.,TRBV19,TRBJ1-6,.,CASSMRQTINSPLHF,TGTGCCAGTAGTATGCGGCAGACGATCAACTCACCCCTCCACTTT
.,TRBV6-5,TRBJ2-2,.,CASRVGHAGELFF,TGTGCCAGTCGGGTAGGTCACGCCGGGGAGCTGTTTTTT
.,TRBV19,TRBJ2-7,TRBD1,CASSDRDRVYEQYF,TGTGCCAGTAGTGACCGGGACAGGGTCTACGAGCAGTACTTC
.,TRBV29-1,TRBJ2-1,.,CSVEDNRQVQFF,TGCAGCGTTGAAGACAACCGCCAGGTGCAGTTCTTC